This T cell receptor beta chain was sequenced for a study of blood T cell repertoires in COVID-19. Study information: From T cells, B-cell-depleted T cells, or PBMCs came the material, which was cDNA or gDNA.

Original methodology: Estimates of nucleated cell counts were drawn from the amplification of reference gene primers. Clones were read by immunoSEQ multiplex PCR, and TCRdb kept only the in-frame ones, dropping some. Clonal size and the V and J genes are those of that table, whereas D and trimming came from the DNA. Among some 220,000 clones listed, 70% to 90% were seen once. Seattle cases were enrolled at active infection and followed longitudinally. Trimming took 3 bases from V and 0 from J, leaving 12 bases between them. There are 16 residues in the CDR3. From germline, CDR1 is LNHDA and CDR2 SQIVND (reference sequence).

The source of this sequence is a woman in her seventies with COVID-19, enrolled during active disease. The specimen was peripheral blood. V is TRBV19 and J is TRBJ1-3; D is ambiguous. DNA of the CDR3: TGTGCCAGTAGTATGGCCGGGTTCGTCTCTGGAAACACCATATATTTT. It codes for CASSMAGFVSGNTIYF. Combining the CDR3 with reference TRBV19 and TRBJ1-3 gives the whole variable domain DGGITQSPKYLFRKEGQNVTLSCEQNLNHDAMYWYRQDPGQGLRLIYYSQIVNDFQKGDIAEGYSVSREKKESFPLTVTSAQKNPTAFYLCASSMAGFVSGNTIYFGEGSWLTVV.